Included here is one T cell receptor (beta chain) sequence, with context. Per the authors' pipeline: Amplification with reference gene primers provided the estimates of nucleated cell counts. Clones were read by immunoSEQ multiplex PCR, and TCRdb kept only the in-frame ones, dropping some. V and J calls and clone size come straight from that table; D and trimming were deduced from the DNA. The table lists some 200,000 clones, 88% of them singletons, with approximately 1.8% in the top ten. The data belong to a study of blood T cell repertoires in COVID-19. About the research overall: Samples of COVID-19 (acute and convalescent) were obtained from the United States, Italy and Spain.

Germline V gives CDR1 SGHAT, CDR2 FQDESV (reference sequence). Trimming removed 3 bases at V and 4 bases at J, with 9 bases between. This CDR3 contains 13 residues. The TCR originated in a man in his sixties or seventies with acute or convalescent COVID-19. The V and J genes are TRBV11-1 and TRBJ1-2; tentatively, D is TRBD1 (6 bases). The specimen was peripheral blood. The CDR3 sequence is CASSLEGGYGYTF. For the CDR3, the DNA is TGTGCCAGCAGCTTGGAAGGGGGCTATGGCTACACCTTC.